This T cell receptor beta chain was sequenced during a study of a mutant IDH1 vaccine in newly diagnosed glioma. About the research overall: Vaccines began 4-6 weeks after radiotherapy alone, or with temozolomide cycles.

Note on this clone: Its antigen is undetermined.

Sequenced by immunoSEQ multiplex PCR; TCRdb stores in-frame clones only, minus some. The table has fewer than 45,000 clones, around 79% seen once; the top ten hold 6.3%. Trimming took off 6 bases at V and 2 bases at J, with 11 bases between the two ends. The CDR3 spans 15 residues. Germline V gene sequence: CDR1 MNHEY, CDR2 SVGAGI. Stated time point: week 23, last vaccination. Vaccination used 300 ug of mutant IDH1 20-mer peptide per dose, with topical imiquimod. This rearrangement joins TRBV6-5 to TRBJ2-6; D might be TRBD1 or TRBD2, each matching 6 bases. This material consisted of PBMCs, taken from a glioma patient whose treatment included an IDH1 peptide vaccine. The source of this sequence is a woman in her thirties or forties with glioma. Some clones in this sample may be carry-over from other donors' samples. The CDR3 DNA follows: TGTGCCAGCAGCCGGAGGGGGGCTGGGGCCAACGTCCTGACTTTC. Translating gives CASSRRGAGANVLTF.